This T cell receptor beta chain originates from a study of response to subunit inactivated influenza vaccine (dated by TCRdb to 2016 to 2018). For the study in its entirety: To follow how T cells responded to a trivalent subunit inactivated influenza vaccine, the researchers relied on deep quantitative profiling of the T cell receptor repertoire. Beyond this particular receptor, the publication reports: The authors suggested that each seasonal influenza vaccination may recruit only a limited number of new T cells.

The library was built by means of RT-PCR. The run used an Illumina HiSeq 2500. The public reads were quality trimmed at Q25 with fastp and then assembled into clones with MiXCR by TCRdb, keeping productive beta chains. Here each entry gathers all rows of one CDR3 protein and keeps the most common genes and DNA. In this sample the table shows about 700,000 distinct CDR3 sequences, approximately 14% of which occur a single time. The ten biggest clones cover approximately 6.5% of the sample. This clonotype was observed many times. This receptor's antigen is unknown. No base quality information exists; no much larger clone differs at one position. The germline V gene (reference sequence) gives CDR1 as LGHDT and CDR2 as YNNKEL. Here V drops 3 bases and J drops 1 base, and the junction holds 0 bases not matched to any gene. The CDR3 sequence holds 13 residues, the cysteine and phenylalanine included. Only the CDR3 DNA stays, 39 bases, in frame from base 1.

The receptor comes from a man in his forties or fifties who received an inactivated influenza vaccine. Donor details come from another sample of the same person, matched by shared clones. The rearranged segments are TRBV3-1 and TRBJ2-7, with TRBD1 identical over 7 junction bases. Source: PBMCs from blood, taken roughly 2 weeks before vaccination. In nucleotide form, the sequence is TGTGCCAGCAGCCAGGGACAGTCCTACGAGCAGTACTTC. Its translation reads: CASSQGQSYEQYF.